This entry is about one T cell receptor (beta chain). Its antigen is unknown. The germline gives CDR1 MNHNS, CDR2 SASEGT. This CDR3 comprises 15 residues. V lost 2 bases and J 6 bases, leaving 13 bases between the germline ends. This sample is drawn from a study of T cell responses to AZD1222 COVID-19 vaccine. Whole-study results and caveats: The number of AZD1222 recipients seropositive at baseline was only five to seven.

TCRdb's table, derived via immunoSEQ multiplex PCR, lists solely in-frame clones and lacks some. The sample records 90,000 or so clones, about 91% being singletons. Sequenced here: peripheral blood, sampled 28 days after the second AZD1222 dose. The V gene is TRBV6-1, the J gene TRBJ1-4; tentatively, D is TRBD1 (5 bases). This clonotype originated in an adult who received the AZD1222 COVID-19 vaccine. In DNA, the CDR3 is TGTGCCAGCAGTGAAAGCGGGACCGGGCATGAAAAACTGTTTTTT. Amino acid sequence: CASSESGTGHEKLFF.